The 3 T cell receptor beta chains presented below share a single source sample, sequenced in a study of technical replicates of blood from a few donors. Assay: immunoSEQ multiplex PCR; the TCRdb copy retains only in-frame clones and omits some. The sample consists of under 75,000 clones, just under 95% of them appearing once. Material for sequencing was T cells isolated from PBMCs. The receptors originated from a human donor in good health.

A few counts support this clone. The rearrangement uses TRBV6-1 and TRBJ2-1; 8 nucleotides align to TRBD2. Germline V CDR1 and CDR2: MNHNS, SASEGT. J lost 10 bases, V lost 4 bases, and 9 bases had no gene match. This CDR3 region has 14 residues. The CDR3 reads CASSGGLVPREQFF. As DNA, the CDR3 is TGTGCCAGCAGTGGGGGACTAGTTCCCAGGGAGCAGTTCTTC.

The gene calls are TRBV4-2 and TRBJ1-1; D is uncertain. V was cut by 2 bases and J by 3 bases, with 13 bases left in between. The CDR3 contains 15 residues. Looked up from germline, CDR1 is LGHNA and CDR2 is YNFKEQ. The CDR3 DNA reads TGTGCCAGCAGCCAAATCCGGGAGCCCGACACTGAAGCTTTCTTT. Translating gives CASSQIREPDTEAFF.

This rearrangement joins TRBV7-8 to TRBJ1-1; no reliable D call. With 8 bases removed from V and 11 bases from J, the gap between germline ends came to 15 bases. This CDR3 spans 11 amino acids. CDR1 and CDR2 from the germline V gene are SGHVS and FQNEAQ. The CDR3 DNA reads as TGTGCCAGCGCATTTCGGGGAGGGGCTTTCTTT. This gives the protein CASAFRGGAFF.